This T cell receptor (beta chain) was recovered during a study of OX40 agonist ivuxolimab in advanced cancers. About the research overall: Cohort: roughly 80% men, mean age around 61, aged roughly 20 to 79.

This CDR3 comprises 11 residues. CDR1 and CDR2 (germline): PRHDT, FYEKMQ (reference sequence). V lost 0 bases to trimming and J lost 6 bases, with 3 bases between them. A note on this clone: Its specificity is unknown.

General study findings and limits: The study found that CD8+ T cells averaged more expanded clones than CD4+. The CD4+ and CD8+ T cells in the blood had expanded clonally by week 6 at 0.1 to 3.0 mg/kg.

Using immunoSEQ multiplex PCR, the repertoire was profiled, and TCRdb retains in-frame clones only, with some absent. The sample carries approximately 86,000 clones, roughly 91% recorded once. The sample in question was CD4+ or CD8+ T cells sorted from blood, obtained in a trial of the OX40 agonist ivuxolimab. The chain uses TRBV13 and TRBJ2-7; D not certain. The TCR originated in an adult with an advanced solid tumor such as melanoma, head and neck, liver or kidney cancer. The CDR3 protein is CASSLGVEQYF. The DNA for the CDR3 is TGTGCCAGCAGCTTAGGGGTCGAGCAGTACTTC. Full variable domain (outside the CDR3, taken from reference TRBV13 and TRBJ2-7): AAGVIQSPRHLIKEKRETATLKCYPIPRHDTVYWYQQGPGQDPQFLISFYEKMQSDKGSIPDRFSAQQFSDYHSELNMSSLELGDSALYFCASSLGVEQYFGPGTRLTVT.